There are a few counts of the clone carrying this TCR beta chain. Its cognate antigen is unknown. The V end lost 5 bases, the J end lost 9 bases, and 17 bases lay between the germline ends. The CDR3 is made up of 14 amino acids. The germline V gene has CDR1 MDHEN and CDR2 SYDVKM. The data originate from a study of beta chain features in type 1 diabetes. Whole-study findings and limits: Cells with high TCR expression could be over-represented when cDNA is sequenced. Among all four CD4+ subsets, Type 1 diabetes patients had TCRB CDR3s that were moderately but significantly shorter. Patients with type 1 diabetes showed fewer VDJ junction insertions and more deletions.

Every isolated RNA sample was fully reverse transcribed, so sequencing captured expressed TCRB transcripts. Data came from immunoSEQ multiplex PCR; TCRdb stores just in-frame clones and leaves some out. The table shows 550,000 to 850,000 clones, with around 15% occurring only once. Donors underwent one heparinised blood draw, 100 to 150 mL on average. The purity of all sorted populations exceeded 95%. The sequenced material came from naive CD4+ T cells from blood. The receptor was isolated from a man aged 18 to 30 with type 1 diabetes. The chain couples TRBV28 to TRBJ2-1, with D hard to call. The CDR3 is CASSPGPRFGEQFF. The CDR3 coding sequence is TGTGCCAGCAGTCCCGGGCCCCGATTCGGTGAGCAGTTCTTC.